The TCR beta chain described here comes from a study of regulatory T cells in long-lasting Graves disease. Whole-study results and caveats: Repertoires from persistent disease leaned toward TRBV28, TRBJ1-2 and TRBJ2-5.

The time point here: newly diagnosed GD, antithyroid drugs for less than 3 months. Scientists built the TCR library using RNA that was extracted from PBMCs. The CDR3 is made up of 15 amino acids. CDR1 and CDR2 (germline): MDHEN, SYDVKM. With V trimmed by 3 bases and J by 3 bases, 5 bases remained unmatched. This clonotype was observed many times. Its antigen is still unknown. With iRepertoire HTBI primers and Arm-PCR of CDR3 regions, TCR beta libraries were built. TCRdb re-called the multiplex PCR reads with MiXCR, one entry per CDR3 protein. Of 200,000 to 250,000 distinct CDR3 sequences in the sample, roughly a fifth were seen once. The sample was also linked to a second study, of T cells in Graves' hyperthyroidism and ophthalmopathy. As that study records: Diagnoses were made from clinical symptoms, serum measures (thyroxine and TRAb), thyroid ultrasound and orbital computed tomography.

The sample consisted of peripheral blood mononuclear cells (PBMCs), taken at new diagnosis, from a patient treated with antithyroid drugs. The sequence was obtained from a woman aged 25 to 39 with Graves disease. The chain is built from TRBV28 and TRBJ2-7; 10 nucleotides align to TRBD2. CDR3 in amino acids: CASSFAAGGIYEQYF. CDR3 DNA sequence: TGTGCCAGCAGTTTCGCAGCGGGAGGGATCTACGAGCAGTACTTC.